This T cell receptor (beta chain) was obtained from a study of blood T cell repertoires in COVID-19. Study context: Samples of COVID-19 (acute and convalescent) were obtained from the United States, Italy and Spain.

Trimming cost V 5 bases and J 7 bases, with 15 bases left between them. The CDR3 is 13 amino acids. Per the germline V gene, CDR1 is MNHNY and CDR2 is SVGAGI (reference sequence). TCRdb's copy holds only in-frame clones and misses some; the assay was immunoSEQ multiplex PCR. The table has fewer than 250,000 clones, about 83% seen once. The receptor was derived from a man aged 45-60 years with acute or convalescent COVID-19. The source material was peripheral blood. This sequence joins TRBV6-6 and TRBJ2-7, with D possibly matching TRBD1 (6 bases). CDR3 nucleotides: TGTGCCAGCAGTAAACAGGGTTCTTGGGAGCAGTACTTC. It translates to CASSKQGSWEQYF.